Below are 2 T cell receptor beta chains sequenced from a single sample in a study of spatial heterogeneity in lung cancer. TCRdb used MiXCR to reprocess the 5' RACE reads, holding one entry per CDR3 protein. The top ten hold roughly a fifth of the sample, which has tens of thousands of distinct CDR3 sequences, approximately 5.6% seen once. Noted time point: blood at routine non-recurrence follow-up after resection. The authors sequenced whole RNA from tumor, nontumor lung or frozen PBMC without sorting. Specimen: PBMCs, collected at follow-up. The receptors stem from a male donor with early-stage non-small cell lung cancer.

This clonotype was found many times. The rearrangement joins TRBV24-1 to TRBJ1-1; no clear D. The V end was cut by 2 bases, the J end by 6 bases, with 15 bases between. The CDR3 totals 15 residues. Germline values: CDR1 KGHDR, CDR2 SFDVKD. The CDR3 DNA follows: TGTGCCACCAGTGATTCCAAGGAAGGGCGGGCTGAAGCTTTCTTT. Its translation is CATSDSKEGRAEAFF.

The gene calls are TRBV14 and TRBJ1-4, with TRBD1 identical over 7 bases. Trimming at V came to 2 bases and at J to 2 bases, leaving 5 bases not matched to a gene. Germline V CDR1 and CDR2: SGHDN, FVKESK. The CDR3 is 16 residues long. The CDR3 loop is CASSQSQGWTNEKLFF. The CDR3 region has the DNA TGTGCCAGCAGCCAATCACAGGGGTGGACTAATGAAAAACTGTTTTTT.